This T cell receptor (beta chain) is from a study of blood T cell repertoires in COVID-19. Whole-study context: The study drew acute and convalescent COVID-19 samples from the United States, Italy and Spain. From T cells, B-cell-depleted T cells, or PBMCs came the material, which was cDNA or gDNA.

As processed by the authors: By means of reference gene primer amplification, nucleated cell counts were estimated. This table comes from immunoSEQ multiplex PCR, and its TCRdb copy is limited to in-frame clones, with some not included. That table furnishes V, J and clone size, whereas the DNA furnished D and trimming. The sample has some 210,000 clones; around 82% are singletons. Between the trimmed V and J ends, which lost 4 bases and 7 bases, there was a span of 14 bases. The CDR3 contains 13 residues. Germline values: CDR1 LGHDT, CDR2 YNNKEL (reference sequence). Cohort placement rested on clinical history that participants reported themselves.

The sequencing input was PBMCs or T cells enriched from blood (not recorded which). The rearrangement links TRBV3-1 (or the pseudogene TRBV3-2) to TRBJ2-7; D not resolved. The sequence was obtained from a man in his thirties or forties with acute COVID-19. The CDR3 DNA sequence: TGTGCCAGCAGCCTCGGCCCGATGAGGGAGCAGTACTTC. It codes for CASSLGPMREQYF.